The entry that follows covers one T cell receptor (beta chain) sequence. Its cognate antigen has yet to be identified. It has no much larger one-base neighbor in the sample; base qualities were not kept. The CDR3 spans 16 residues, from the cysteine through the phenylalanine. The entry retains the CDR3 DNA only, 48 bases that are in frame from base 1. V trim: 7 bases; J trim: 2 bases; unmatched bases: 8. The germline V gene (reference sequence) specifies LNHDA as CDR1 and SQIVND as CDR2. These data belong to a study of T cell responses to AZD1222 COVID-19 vaccine (dated by TCRdb to the early 2020s). Regarding the research as a whole: Because spike-specific TCR depth and breadth did not differ between the two schedules, AZD1222 recipients who got a second dose at roughly 4 weeks were pooled with those who got a second dose at roughly 12 weeks. TCR sequencing covered approximately 230 trial participants: 200 to 210 given two doses of AZD1222 and 26 given two doses of MenACWY control vaccine. Trial participants were enrolled into age subgroups of 18-55, 56-69 and 70-plus years, which contained 148, 28 and 57 TCR-sequenced participants, respectively. On the study overall, not on this receptor specifically: The 56-69-year group was small, and its depth increase did not reach significance, likely because of low power. After two AZD1222 doses, spike-specific TCR breadth and depth were significantly higher than at day 0 and than in MenACWY recipients. Only a handful of AZD1222 recipients were SARS-CoV-2 seropositive at baseline, limiting conclusions about previously exposed vaccinees. CD4 TCRs associated with the vaccine covered the entire spike protein, and the dominant responses were in regions 160-218 and 743-854. Because no day 14 peak-response samples were available, repertoires were characterized only after the peak T cell response. Most participants were white British and females outnumbered males, and the authors suggested that clonal diversity may have been underestimated. Epitopes outside the regions mutated in the B.1.351 and B.1.1.7 variants were reportedly recognized by nearly half of the unique spike-specific TCRs.

The intended sense of this specimen's time point label: baseline before first vaccination. Vaccinee samples were obtained from the UK trials COV001 and COV002, which included a single-blind randomized controlled phase 2/3 trial of AZD1222 (ChAdOx1 nCoV-19) in healthy adults. Trial participant PBMC samples were collected at day 0 and day 28 after the second dose for TCRbeta chain sequencing. The CDR3 regions of human TCRbeta chains were analyzed by immunosequencing. Concerning the study's data processing: Repertoire TCRs were matched against a reference library of SARS-CoV-2-specific TCRs generated with the MIRA antigen-specificity platform. Breadth meant the fraction of unique TCRs that were SARS-CoV-2-associated, whereas depth meant the fraction of total T cells that were SARS-CoV-2-associated. Using the MIRA data, every spike-specific TCR was mapped to the spike region that the TCR reacted to and assigned to either a CD4 or a CD8 class. Log10-transformed breadth and depth values were compared by one-way ANOVA with Sidak's multiple comparisons tests. As stored in TCRdb, this immuneACCESS dataset retains in-frame rearrangements with V and J assigned. A fraction of the clones does not appear; measured against another copy, unresolved V genes explain less than half of the discrepancy, and the remainder lacks a known reason. V and J calls and clone size are as listed in that table; D and trimming were resolved from the DNA. Within this sample are about 190,000 clones, with approximately 92% of them counted one time only. About 1.2% of the sample is held by the ten biggest clonotypes.

This TCR derives from an adult in good health. The receptor chain draws on TRBV19 and TRBJ2-2, and 9 junction bases match TRBD2. The starting material was peripheral blood, obtained on day 0 of AZD1222 vaccination. CDR3 protein: CASKETSGLNTGELFF. The DNA sequence is TGTGCCAGTAAAGAGACTAGCGGACTAAACACCGGGGAGCTGTTTTTT.